A selection of T cell receptor beta chains follows, all from one sample in a study of OX40 agonist ivuxolimab in advanced cancers. The protocol was immunoSEQ multiplex PCR, while the TCRdb copy is restricted to in-frame clones and leaves out a portion. Altogether 50,000 to 75,000 clones are present, 70% to 85% being singletons, with the ten largest covering almost 1.5%. The material sequenced was CD4+ or CD8+ T cells sorted from blood, taken in a trial of the OX40 agonist ivuxolimab. Every receptor here comes from an adult with an advanced solid tumor such as melanoma, head and neck, liver or kidney cancer. The CDR3 runs from the conserved cysteine through the conserved F or W. A D gene is named only where the DNA matches it firmly. Part of the rows lack a size; the others show once, few, many or a class for expanded clones.

j_call | clone_size | v_call | d_call | cdr3_nt | cdr3_aa
TRBJ2-1 | NA | TRBV29-1 | NA | TGCAGCCCCCGGACGGAATACAATGAGCAGTTCTTC | CSPRTEYNEQFF
TRBJ2-3 | NA | TRBV30 | TRBD1 | TGTGCCTGGAGTCTCCCCAAGGACAGGGGAGATACGCAGTATTTT | CAWSLPKDRGDTQYF
TRBJ2-7 | NA | TRBV6-5 | NA | TGTGCCAGCAGTTACTCGATCTCACATGAAGGCTACGAGCAGTACTTC | CASSYSISHEGYEQYF
TRBJ2-2 | NA | TRBV5-1 | NA | TGCGCCAGCAGCAGTCCCGGGGGCACCGGGGAGCTGTTTTTT | CASSSPGGTGELFF
TRBJ2-1 | NA | TRBV10-3 | NA | TGTGCCATCAGTGAGGGCAGGGGGGCCAATGAGCAGTTCTTC | CAISEGRGANEQFF
TRBJ1-3 | few | TRBV27 | TRBD1 | TGTGCCAGCAGCTCAGGGGGGACGGAAGGAAACACCATATATTTT | CASSSGGTEGNTIYF
TRBJ1-2 | once | TRBV11-2 | NA | TGTGCCAGCAGCCCCGGGACCTGGTATGGCTACACCTTC | CASSPGTWYGYTF
TRBJ1-3 | NA | TRBV2 | NA | TGTGCCAGCAGTCCCGACGTAGACTCTGGAAACACCATATATTTT | CASSPDVDSGNTIYF
TRBJ2-5 | NA | TRBV30 | NA | TGTGCCTGGGCCCGGGACTCTAGCCAAGAGACCCAGTACTTC | CAWARDSSQETQYF
TRBJ1-1 | NA | TRBV11-2 | NA | TGTGCCAGCAGCTCTACGGCTTTGGCCACTGAAGCTTTCTTT | CASSSTALATEAFF
TRBJ2-1 | NA | TRBV11-1 | NA | TGTGCCAGCAGCTCATCGGGCGGCATCTCCTACAATGAGCAGTTCTTC | CASSSSGGISYNEQFF
TRBJ2-1 | NA | TRBV11-2 | NA | TGTGCCAGCAGCTTAAGGGGTAGGGATCCTTCCTACAATGAGCAGTTCTTC | CASSLRGRDPSYNEQFF
TRBJ2-2 | NA | TRBV5-1 | TRBD2 | TGCGCCAGCAGCCCGAGCGGGAGGACTAACACCGGGGAGCTGTTTTTT | CASSPSGRTNTGELFF
TRBJ2-1 | NA | TRBV28 | TRBD1 | TGTGCCAGCAGTTATTTTCCGTCAGGGGGAGCACTCTACAATGAGCAGTTCTTC | CASSYFPSGGALYNEQFF
TRBJ2-5 | NA | TRBV11-2 | NA | TGTGCCAGCAGCTTTTTGGAGACCCAGTACTTC | CASSFLETQYF
TRBJ2-7 | NA | TRBV18 | TRBD2 | TGTGCCAGCTCTCCAGGACTAGCGGCCACCTACGAGCAGTACTTC | CASSPGLAATYEQYF
TRBJ2-7 | NA | TRBV6-1 | TRBD2 | TGTGCCAGCAGTTCTAGCGGGAGCTCCTACGAGCAGTACTTC | CASSSSGSSYEQYF
TRBJ1-1 | once | TRBV5-1 | TRBD1 | TGCGCCAGCAGCGCCCGACAGGGCGACACTGAAGCTTTCTTT | CASSARQGDTEAFF
TRBJ2-1 | NA | TRBV28 | TRBD2 | TGTGCCAGCAGTTTCGGTGCGGGAGTGTCCTACAATGAGCAGTTCTTC | CASSFGAGVSYNEQFF
TRBJ1-1 | once | TRBV4-2 | TRBD1 | TGTGCCAGCAGCCAACTCCCTCCCGGGACAGGGAACACTGAAGCTTTCTTT | CASSQLPPGTGNTEAFF
TRBJ1-1 | NA | TRBV7-9 | NA | TGTGCCAGCAGCCGAAAAGGGTTGGAACAAGCTTTCTTT | CASSRKGLEQAFF
TRBJ2-2 | NA | TRBV6-4 | NA | TGTGCCAGCAGTCTTGAATCCACCGGGGAGCTGTTTTTT | CASSLESTGELFF
TRBJ2-3 | NA | TRBV5-1 | TRBD2 | TGCGCCAGCAGCTTTACTAGCGGGAGCACAGATACGCAGTATTTT | CASSFTSGSTDTQYF
TRBJ1-1 | few | TRBV7-9 | NA | TGTGCCAGCAGCGAGGCGGGGGGCACTGAAGCTTTCTTT | CASSEAGGTEAFF
TRBJ1-1 | once | TRBV5-1 | TRBD1 | TGCGCCAGCAGCCTTGACAGGGGGAGGTACGCTGAAGCTTTCTTT | CASSLDRGRYAEAFF
TRBJ2-7 | NA | TRBV5-6 | TRBD1 | TGTGCCAGCAGCTTGGGGTTTAGGACAGGGGGCAACGAGCAGTACTTC | CASSLGFRTGGNEQYF
TRBJ1-5 | NA | TRBV10-2 | NA | TGCGCCAGCAGTGAGTCGACCTTTAATCAGCCCCAGCATTTT | CASSESTFNQPQHF
TRBJ2-5 | NA | TRBV14 | NA | TGTGCCAGCAGCTCAGGGTACGGGCAAGAGACCCAGTACTTC | CASSSGYGQETQYF
TRBJ2-3 | NA | TRBV19 | TRBD2 | TGTGCCAGTAACCCGGGACTACAAACAGATACGCAGTATTTT | CASNPGLQTDTQYF
TRBJ1-1 | NA | TRBV6-6 | NA | TGTGCCAGCAGAAAAGAGGGGGAGACTGAAGCTTTCTTT | CASRKEGETEAFF
TRBJ1-2 | NA | TRBV19 | TRBD1 | TGTGCCAGTAGTATGGAGAAGACAGGGGGCTCTGGCTACACCTTC | CASSMEKTGGSGYTF
TRBJ2-3 | NA | TRBV7-7 | NA | TGTGCTAGCAGCCCCCGAATAGCTGGGGTAGATACGCAGTATTTT | CASSPRIAGVDTQYF
TRBJ2-1 | NA | TRBV5-8 | TRBD2 | TGTGCCAGCAGCCAGAGACTAGCGGGGGCATCTGAGCAGTTCTTC | CASSQRLAGASEQFF
TRBJ2-7 | once | TRBV9 | TRBD1 | TGTGCCAGCAGCGTAGAAGGGACAGGGCGTGACGAGCAGTACTTC | CASSVEGTGRDEQYF
TRBJ2-3 | NA | TRBV6-1 | NA | TGTGCCAGCAGTGCGAACGGAGATACGCAGTATTTT | CASSANGDTQYF
TRBJ1-1 | NA | TRBV4-3 | NA | TGCGCCAGCAGCCTCAGCCTCCAGAGATTGGAAGCTTTCTTT | CASSLSLQRLEAFF
TRBJ2-3 | NA | TRBV5-1 | NA | TGCGCCAGCAGCCTCATAGGAGAGAACACAGATACGCAGTATTTT | CASSLIGENTDTQYF
TRBJ2-2 | NA | TRBV27 | TRBD1 | TGTGCCAGCAGTTTATGGTTGGGACAGGGAGGCACCGGGGAGCTGTTTTTT | CASSLWLGQGGTGELFF
TRBJ2-3 | NA | TRBV5-4 | TRBD2 | TGTGCCAGCAGCCAAATGGGCGGGGGGGCCACAGATACGCAGTATTTT | CASSQMGGGATDTQYF
TRBJ2-2 | NA | TRBV4-2 | NA | TGTGCCAGCAGCCAAGATCGGGGTTCGGTCACCGGGGAGCTGTTTTTT | CASSQDRGSVTGELFF